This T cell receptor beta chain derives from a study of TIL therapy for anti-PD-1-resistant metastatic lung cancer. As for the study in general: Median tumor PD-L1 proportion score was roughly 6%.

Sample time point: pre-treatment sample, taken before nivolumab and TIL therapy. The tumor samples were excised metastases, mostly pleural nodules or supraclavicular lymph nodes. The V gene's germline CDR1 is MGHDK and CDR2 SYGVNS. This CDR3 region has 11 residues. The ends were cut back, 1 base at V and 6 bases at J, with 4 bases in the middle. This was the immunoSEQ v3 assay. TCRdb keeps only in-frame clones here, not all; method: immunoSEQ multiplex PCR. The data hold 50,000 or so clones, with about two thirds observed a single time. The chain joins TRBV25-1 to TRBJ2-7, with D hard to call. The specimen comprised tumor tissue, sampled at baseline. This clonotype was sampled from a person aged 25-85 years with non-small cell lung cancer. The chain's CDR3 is CASSEFFEQYF. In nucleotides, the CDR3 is TGTGCCAGCAGTGAATTTTTCGAGCAGTACTTC.